The next 15 T cell receptor beta chains were all read from a single sample in a study of blood T cells in healthy people across ages. The use of a sample-barcoded 5' primer and a J-beta primer mix characterized a second PCR of roughly 7 to 12 cycles. One entry per CDR3 protein, called by TCRdb with MiXCR from the 5' RACE reads. This sample has around 1,800,000 distinct CDR3 sequences, with about two fifths found just once. Sequenced material: blood. The receptors originated from a human donor in good health.

This clonotype has more than one count but fewer than ten. The rearrangement joins TRBV4-3 to TRBJ1-5, with D uncertain. V lost 1 base and J 2 bases, leaving 9 bases between the germline ends. CDR3 length: 15 residues. CDR1 and CDR2 (germline): LGHNA, YSLEER. The CDR3 here is CASSQVAGGNQPQHF. CDR3 nucleotide sequence: TGCGCCAGCAGCCAAGTTGCCGGGGGCAATCAGCCCCAGCATTTT.

CDR3 region: CASSQEGVLSSYEQYF. The CDR3 DNA is TGCGCCAGCAGCCAAGAAGGCGTCTTAAGCTCCTACGAGCAGTACTTC. The V and J genes are TRBV4-1 and TRBJ2-7, with unresolved D. Trimming removed 0 bases from V and 0 bases from J, with 12 bases in between. CDR1 MGHRA and CDR2 YSYEKL come from the germline V gene. This CDR3 comprises 16 residues.

The rearrangement joins TRBV9 to TRBJ2-3; D is possibly TRBD2 (7 bases). Trimming pared 5 bases from V and 4 bases from J, leaving 20 bases between. The CDR3 extends over 16 amino acids. CDR1 is SGDLS and CDR2 is YYNGEE in the germline V gene. The CDR3 reads CASSERRGGPPDTQYF. The CDR3 region has the DNA TGTGCCAGCAGTGAAAGGAGGGGGGGCCCCCCAGATACGCAGTATTTT.

This clonotype was seen more than once but under ten times. This chain uses TRBV11-2 with TRBJ2-7; D is perhaps TRBD2 (6 bases). Germline V gene data show CDR1 as SGHAT and CDR2 as FQNNGV. This CDR3 spans 14 amino acids. The germline V and J ends were trimmed by 2 bases and 5 bases, with 13 bases remaining between them. CDR3 sequence: CASSLSPGGDEQYF. In nucleotides, the CDR3 is TGTGCCAGCAGCTTATCCCCCGGGGGAGACGAGCAGTACTTC.

In regard to this clonotype: This may be a read error: a much more frequent sequence differs by one nucleotide. This sequence joins TRBV29-1 and TRBJ1-1, with D unresolved. V gave up 7 bases and J gave up 4 bases, with 19 bases separating them. CDR1 SQVTM and CDR2 ANQGSEA come from the germline V gene. The CDR3 sequence is 14 residues long. DNA of the CDR3: TGCAGCGCCTCCTCTTCGGTGGAGGGCACTGAAGCTTTCTTT. Protein sequence: CSASSSVEGTEAFF.

This clonotype has only one observation. V gene TRBV20-1 combines with J gene TRBJ1-2; TRBD1 matches 9 bases. After removal of 0 bases from V and 4 bases from J, the junction contained 3 bases not matched to a gene. The CDR3 length is 14 residues. Per the germline V gene, CDR1 is DFQATT and CDR2 is SNEGSKA (reference sequence). In nucleotides, the CDR3 is TGCAGTGCTAGAGACGAGGACAGGGGCTATGGCTACACCTTC. It is translated as CSARDEDRGYGYTF.

This clonotype was detected only a few times. The chain carries TRBV7-2 and TRBJ2-1; 8 bases fit TRBD2. Germline V gene lookup returns CDR1 SGHTA and CDR2 FQGNSA. With V trimmed by 4 bases and J by 6 bases, 8 bases remained unmatched. The CDR3 sequence is 15 residues long. The CDR3 coding sequence is TGTGCCAGCAGCTCATTTGGACTAGCTCTCAATGAGCAGTTCTTC. It specifies CASSSFGLALNEQFF.

The chain has TRBV2 and TRBJ2-3; tentative D call: TRBD2 (6 bases). Germline lookup yields CDR1 SNHLY and CDR2 FYNNEI. The V and J ends lost 6 bases and 2 bases respectively, with 18 bases between them. The CDR3 is 16 amino acids. CDR3 in amino acids: CASSLERGSSTDTQYF. Written as DNA, the CDR3 is TGTGCCAGCAGCCTAGAACGGGGGTCCTCCACAGATACGCAGTATTTT.

The chain recombines TRBV5-4 with TRBJ1-4; D unresolved. CDR1 and CDR2 (germline): SGHNT, YYREEE (reference sequence). The CDR3 length is 13 residues. V was clipped by 5 bases and J by 4 bases, with 9 bases between them. The CDR3 nucleotides are TGTGCCAGCAGGGTCTTCAGTAATGAAAAACTGTTTTTT. It encodes CASRVFSNEKLFF.

The sample holds one count of this clonotype. CDR3 in DNA: TGTGCCAGTAAATCCTATAGCAATCAGCCCCAGCATTTT. Translating it yields CASKSYSNQPQHF. The V gene is TRBV12-3 or TRBV12-4, the J gene TRBJ1-5; no reliable D call. The germline V and J ends were trimmed by 9 bases and 0 bases, with 9 bases remaining between them. This CDR3 spans 13 amino acids.

This clonotype was counted between two and nine times. The chain combines TRBV29-1 with TRBJ2-5; D is undetermined. The CDR3 extends over 15 amino acids. Germline values: CDR1 SQVTM, CDR2 ANQGSEA. V was shortened by 0 bases and J by 7 bases, with 18 bases between the two germline ends. The CDR3 loop reads CSVEDWRAVVLTQYF. CDR3 DNA: TGCAGCGTTGAAGATTGGCGTGCGGTCGTTCTGACCCAGTACTTC. Combining the CDR3 with reference TRBV29-1 and TRBJ2-5 gives the whole variable domain SAVISQKPSRDICQRGTSLTIQCQVDSQVTMMFWYRQQPGQSLTLIATANQGSEATYESGFVIDKFPISRPNLTFSTLTVSNMSPEDSSIYLCSVEDWRAVVLTQYFGPGTRLLVL.

This clonotype was observed a few times. This chain uses TRBV6-2 or TRBV6-3 with TRBJ2-7, with D tentatively TRBD1 (6 bases). This CDR3 comprises 14 residues. V lost 6 bases to trimming and J lost 4 bases, with 16 bases between them. Per germline, CDR1 MNHEY and CDR2 SVGEGT. The CDR3 sequence is CASRDNIRGYEQYF. DNA of the CDR3: TGTGCCAGCAGGGATAATATCAGGGGATACGAGCAGTACTTC.

With respect to this clonotype: At one end, the junction sequence differs from germline, possibly due to a read error. The CDR3 loop reads CASSSKVLREAQYF. In DNA form, the CDR3 reads TGTGCCAGCAGCTCGAAGGTCCTGAGAGAGGCCCAGTACTTC. The genes are TRBV7-2 and TRBJ2-5; D gene uncertain. Germline assignment: CDR1 SGHTA and CDR2 FQGNSA. This CDR3 region has 14 residues.

The CDR3 loop is CASSLEVRANTEAFF. The CDR3 nucleotides are TGTGCCAGCAGCTTGGAAGTTAGGGCGAACACTGAAGCTTTCTTT. The chain links TRBV5-4 to TRBJ1-1; D not certain. Germline CDR1 is SGHNT and CDR2 is YYREEE (reference sequence). The CDR3 extends over 15 amino acids. V gave up 0 bases and J gave up 1 base, with 10 bases separating them.

The chain couples TRBV5-1 to TRBJ1-1, with 8 bases aligning to TRBD1. The CDR3 is made up of 16 amino acids. From germline, CDR1 is SGHRS and CDR2 YFSETQ. J gave up 4 bases and V 4 bases, and 12 bases lay outside the gene matches. The CDR3 here is CASSPSGRQGATEAFF. DNA for the CDR3: TGCGCCAGCAGCCCGTCTGGGCGGCAGGGGGCCACTGAAGCTTTCTTT.